This T cell receptor (beta chain) stems from a study of monozygotic twins with inflammatory bowel disease. TCRdb reworked the 5' RACE reads into one entry per CDR3 protein, no DNA. The data include 150,000 to 200,000 distinct CDR3 sequences; the top ten clones carry around 6.8%. The sequence was obtained from a human donor with ulcerative colitis or Crohn's disease, or a healthy co-twin of an affected twin (not recorded which). The sequencing sample was made of blood.

CDR3 amino acids: CSARSIGDRGGETQYF. This rearrangement joins TRBV20-1 to TRBJ2-5; TCRdb indicates TRBD1, and absent DNA this call remains unverified. The CDR3 extends over 16 amino acids. Per the germline V gene, CDR1 is DFQATT and CDR2 is SNEGSKA (reference sequence).